This note documents a single TCR beta chain sequence. V was pared by 1 base and J by 1 base, with 13 bases between. Germline values: CDR1 LNHNV, CDR2 YYDKDF (reference sequence). The CDR3 has 16 amino acids. These data originate in a study of blood T cell repertoires in COVID-19. Looking at the study overall: Sources were T cells, B-cell-depleted T cells, or PBMCs; the material itself was cDNA or gDNA.

As originally analysed: Estimation of nucleated cell counts relied on the amplification of reference gene primers. The method was immunoSEQ multiplex PCR; TCRdb's version includes in-frame clones alone and lacks a portion of them. From that table come the V and J calls and clone size; the DNA was used to work out D and trimming. The sample includes about 44,000 clones, over 75% of them seen just once. The chain recombines TRBV15 with TRBJ1-1; perhaps TRBD1 as D (5 bases). This TCR derives from a woman aged 40 to 50 with acute or convalescent COVID-19. Material: peripheral blood. CDR3: CATSRGRGKGNTEAFF. CDR3 DNA: TGTGCCACCAGCAGAGGAAGGGGCAAGGGGAACACTGAAGCTTTCTTT.